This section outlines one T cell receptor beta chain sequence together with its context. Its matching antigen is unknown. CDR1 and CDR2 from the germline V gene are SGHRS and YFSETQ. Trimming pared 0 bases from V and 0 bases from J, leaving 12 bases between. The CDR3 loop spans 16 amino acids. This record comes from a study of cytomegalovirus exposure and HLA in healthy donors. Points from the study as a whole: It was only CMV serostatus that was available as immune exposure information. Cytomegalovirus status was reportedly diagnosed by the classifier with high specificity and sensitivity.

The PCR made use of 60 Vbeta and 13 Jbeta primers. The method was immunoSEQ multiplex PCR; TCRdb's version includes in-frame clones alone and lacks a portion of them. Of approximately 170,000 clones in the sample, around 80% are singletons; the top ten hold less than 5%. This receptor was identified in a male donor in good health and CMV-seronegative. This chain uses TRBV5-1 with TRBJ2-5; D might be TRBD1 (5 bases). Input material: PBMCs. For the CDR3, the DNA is TGCGCCAGCAGCTTGGGTTGGCAGGGAAACCAAGAGACCCAGTACTTC. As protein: CASSLGWQGNQETQYF.